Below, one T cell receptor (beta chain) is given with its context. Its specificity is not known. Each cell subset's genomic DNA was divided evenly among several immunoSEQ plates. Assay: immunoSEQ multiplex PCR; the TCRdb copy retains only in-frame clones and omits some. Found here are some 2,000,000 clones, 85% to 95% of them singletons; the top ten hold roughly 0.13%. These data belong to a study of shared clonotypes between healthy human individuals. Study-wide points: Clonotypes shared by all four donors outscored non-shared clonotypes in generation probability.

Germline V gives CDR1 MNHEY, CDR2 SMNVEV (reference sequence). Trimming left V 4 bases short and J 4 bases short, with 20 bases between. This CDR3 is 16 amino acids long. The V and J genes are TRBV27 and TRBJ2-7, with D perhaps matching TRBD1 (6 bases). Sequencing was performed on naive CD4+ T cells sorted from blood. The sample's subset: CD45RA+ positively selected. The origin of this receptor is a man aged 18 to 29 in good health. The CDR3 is CASSSRWTVGGYEQYF. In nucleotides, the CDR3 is TGTGCCAGCAGTTCCCGGTGGACAGTGGGTGGTTACGAGCAGTACTTC.